Listed here are 14 T cell receptor beta chains from one sample, sequenced in a study of T cells in Graves' hyperthyroidism and ophthalmopathy. The investigators amplified TCR beta CDR3 regions from RNA transcripts. HTBI primers were the set used in a first-round RT-PCR of the TCR CDR3. A single record per CDR3 protein comes from TCRdb applying MiXCR to the multiplex PCR reads. The sample records 700,000 or so distinct CDR3 sequences, around 15% being singletons. The sample consisted of blood. Source of these receptors: a woman aged 45 to 65 with Graves' ophthalmopathy.

The J gene is TRBJ1-1, the V gene TRBV20-1, with 8 bases that match TRBD1. Germline assignment: CDR1 DFQATT and CDR2 SNEGSKA (reference sequence). The J segment lost 1 base and the V segment lost 2 bases, leaving 12 bases of the junction unmatched. CDR3 length: 17 residues. The DNA of the CDR3 is TGCAGTGCTAGAACGACAGGGGTTTGGGGAGGGAACACTGAAGCTTTCTTT. Translation: CSARTTGVWGGNTEAFF.

The rearrangement uses TRBV7-8 and TRBJ1-1; 11 bases map to TRBD1. CDR1 is SGHVS and CDR2 is FQNEAQ in the germline V gene. The CDR3 runs to 17 residues. V lost 5 bases, J lost 0 bases, and 8 bases stayed unmatched. The CDR3 is CASSIGTGGVLNTEAFF. The DNA of the CDR3 is TGTGCCAGCAGCATCGGGACAGGGGGGGTTCTGAACACTGAAGCTTTCTTT.

The chain is built from TRBV9 and TRBJ2-7; 15 positions agree with TRBD2. J lost 6 bases, V lost 4 bases, and 5 bases had no gene match. The CDR3 is made up of 15 amino acids. Germline values: CDR1 SGDLS, CDR2 YYNGEE. CDR3: CASSTPGLAGGEQYF. The CDR3 coding sequence is TGTGCCAGCAGCACACCGGGACTAGCGGGAGGCGAGCAGTACTTC.

This clonotype was counted at least ten times. The CDR3 DNA reads TGTGCCAGCAGCATCCAGCGGGACTGGGGCGAGCAGTACTTC. This gives the protein CASSIQRDWGEQYF. This chain joins TRBV7-9 and TRBJ2-7; TRBD2 aligns across 7 bases. Germline V gives CDR1 SEHNR, CDR2 FQNEAQ (reference sequence). After removal of 5 bases from V and 6 bases from J, the junction contained 10 bases not matched to a gene. The CDR3 has 14 amino acids.

This clonotype was picked up many times. The CDR3 is CASSLIQAAKPQHF. The CDR3 DNA sequence: TGTGCCAGCAGTTTAATACAGGCCGCCAAACCCCAGCATTTT. This rearrangement joins TRBV28 to TRBJ1-5; D may be TRBD1 (5 bases). Germline V CDR1 and CDR2: MDHEN, SYDVKM. CDR3 length equals 14 residues. The germline V and J ends were trimmed by 2 bases and 10 bases, with 15 bases remaining between them.

Ten or more counts support this clonotype. The CDR3 DNA reads TGTGCCAGCAGCTTAGCGGCGGGAGCACACGGACCATCCTACGAGCAGTACTTC. Protein sequence: CASSLAAGAHGPSYEQYF. This chain joins TRBV7-2 and TRBJ2-7; 7 nucleotides match TRBD2. The CDR3 extends over 18 amino acids. The V gene's germline CDR1 is SGHTA and CDR2 FQGNSA. The V and J ends lost 0 bases and 1 base, in that order; junction bases with no gene match: 12.

This clonotype has only a few counts. This sequence joins TRBV18 and TRBJ2-1, with a possible D match to TRBD2 (6 bases). The CDR3 is 16 amino acids. With 3 bases removed from V and 10 bases from J, the gap between germline ends came to 22 bases. Germline CDR1 KGHSH, CDR2 LQKENI. The CDR3 region has the DNA TGTGCCAGCTCACCCCTGATCCTCGGCGGGGACGAAGAGCAGTTCTTC. This codes for CASSPLILGGDEEQFF.

This clonotype was detected ten times or more. The chain employs TRBV7-3 and TRBJ1-1; 7 nucleotides align to TRBD1. This CDR3 region has 13 residues. Germline CDR1 is SGHTA and CDR2 is FQGTGA. Germline trimming cut 5 bases from V and 5 bases from J; bases unmatched to any gene: 5. Written as DNA, the CDR3 is TGTGCCAGCAGCCCGACAGGGAAGACTGAAGCTTTCTTT. Its protein is CASSPTGKTEAFF.

This clonotype occurred many times. This chain links TRBV30 with TRBJ2-1, with 10 bases matching TRBD2. The V gene end was trimmed by 7 bases and the J gene end by 4 bases; junction bases not matched to a gene: 4. Looked up from germline, CDR1 is GTSNPN and CDR2 is SVGIG (reference sequence). This CDR3 has 13 amino acids. As DNA, the CDR3 is TGTGCCTCTAGCGGGAGAGGGTACAATGAGCAGTTCTTC. This codes for CASSGRGYNEQFF. The full variable domain, with the rest looked up from reference TRBV30 and TRBJ2-1, is SQTIHQWPATLVQPVGSPLSLECTVEGTSNPNLYWYRQAAGRGLQLLFYSVGIGQISSEVPQNLSASRPQDRQFILSSKKLLLSDSGFYLCASSGRGYNEQFFGPGTRLTVL.

To note about this clonotype: No DNA is shown, since the ends of the CDR3 on it are uncertain; the CDR3 is the one TCRdb lists. The J gene is TRBJ1-4, the V gene TRBV30; the table's D gene call, TRBD1, was not cross checked with the DNA. The CDR3 is made up of 16 amino acids, end residues included. From germline, CDR1 is GTSNPN and CDR2 SVGIG (reference sequence). This CDR3 is CAWGRGTGTGAEKLLF.

This clonotype appeared many times. V is TRBV7-2 and J is TRBJ2-2; no reliable D call. V was clipped by 5 bases and J by 1 base, with 8 bases between them. The CDR3 has 14 residues. Germline CDR1 SGHTA, CDR2 FQGNSA. In DNA form, the CDR3 reads TGTGCCAGCAGCGGAAACAGGAACACCGGGGAGCTGTTTTTT. This codes for CASSGNRNTGELFF.

The chain couples TRBV7-2 to TRBJ2-4, with 7 positions matching TRBD2. This CDR3 has 16 residues. Germline CDR1 reads SGHTA; CDR2 reads FQGNSA. With V trimmed by 2 bases and J by 0 bases, 4 bases remained unmatched. The CDR3 loop is CASSLTGGRAKNIQYF. CDR3 nucleotides: TGTGCCAGCAGCTTAACTGGCGGGAGAGCCAAAAACATTCAGTACTTC.

This clonotype was found many times. The rearrangement joins TRBV12-3 or TRBV12-4 to TRBJ1-5; a weak D match, TRBD1 (6 bases). This CDR3 spans 16 amino acids. V lost 3 bases and J lost 4, with 16 bases in between. For the CDR3, the DNA is TGTGCCAGCAGTTTGGGGGGCAGGGTCGGGAATCAGCCCCAGCATTTT. Protein product: CASSLGGRVGNQPQHF.

This clonotype has just a few counts. V gene TRBV19 combines with J gene TRBJ2-7, with 7 bases identical to TRBD2. The V gene end was trimmed by 5 bases and the J gene end by 3 bases; junction bases not matched to a gene: 13. The CDR3 contains 16 residues. CDR1 and CDR2 (germline): LNHDA, SQIVND (reference sequence). The CDR3, as DNA: TGTGCCAGTAGTGTTCGAACATTTGCGGGAGACTACGAGCAGTACTTC. Amino acids: CASSVRTFAGDYEQYF.